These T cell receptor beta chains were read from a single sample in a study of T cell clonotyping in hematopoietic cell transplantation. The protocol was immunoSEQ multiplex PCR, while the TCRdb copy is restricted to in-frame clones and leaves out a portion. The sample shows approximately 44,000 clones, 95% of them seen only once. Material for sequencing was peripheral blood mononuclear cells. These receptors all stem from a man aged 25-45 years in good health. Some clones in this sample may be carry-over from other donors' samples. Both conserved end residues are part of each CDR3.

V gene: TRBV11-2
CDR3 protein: CASSLVGRGADTQYF

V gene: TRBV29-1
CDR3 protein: CGGVEQETQYF

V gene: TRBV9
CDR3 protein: CASSVEGDYGYTF

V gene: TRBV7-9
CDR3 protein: CASSGRGPPEAFF

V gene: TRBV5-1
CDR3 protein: CASSPSHGTSGEETQYF

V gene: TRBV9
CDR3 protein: CASSGREGHNEQFF

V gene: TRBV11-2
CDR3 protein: CASSGDYNEQFF

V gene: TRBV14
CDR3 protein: CASSQVDQGYGYTF

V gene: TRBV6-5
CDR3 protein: CASSYEDNTEAFF

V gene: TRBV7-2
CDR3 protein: CASSLVWESADTQYF

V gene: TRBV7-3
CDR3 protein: CASSFKDTGELFF

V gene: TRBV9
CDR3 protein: CASSDRDVGQFF

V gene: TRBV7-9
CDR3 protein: CASSLGPPVGSVYEQYF

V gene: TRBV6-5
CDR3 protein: CASSYSGPGETQYF

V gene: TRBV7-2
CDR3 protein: CASSLQSGQTTYEQYF